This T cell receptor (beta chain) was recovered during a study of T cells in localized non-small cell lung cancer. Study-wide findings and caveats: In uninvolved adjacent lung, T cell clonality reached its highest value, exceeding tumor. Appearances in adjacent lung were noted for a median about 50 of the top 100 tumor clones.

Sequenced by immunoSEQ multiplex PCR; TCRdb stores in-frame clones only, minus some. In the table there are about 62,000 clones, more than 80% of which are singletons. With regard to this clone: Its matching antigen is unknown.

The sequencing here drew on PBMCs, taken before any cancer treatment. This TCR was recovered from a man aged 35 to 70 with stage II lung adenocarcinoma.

CDR3 residues: CASGTGTEAFF. CDR3 nucleotides: TGTGCCAGTGGGACTGGGACTGAAGCTTTCTTT. V usage is TRBV19 and J usage is TRBJ1-1; maybe TRBD1 (5 bases). The CDR3 contains 11 residues. V lost 8 bases and J 5 bases, leaving 9 bases between the germline ends. CDR1 and CDR2 from the germline V gene are LNHDA and SQIVND (reference sequence). The variable domain in full, completed from reference TRBV19 and TRBJ1-1, reads DGGITQSPKYLFRKEGQNVTLSCEQNLNHDAMYWYRQDPGQGLRLIYYSQIVNDFQKGDIAEGYSVSREKKESFPLTVTSAQKNPTAFYLCASGTGTEAFFGQGTRLTVV.